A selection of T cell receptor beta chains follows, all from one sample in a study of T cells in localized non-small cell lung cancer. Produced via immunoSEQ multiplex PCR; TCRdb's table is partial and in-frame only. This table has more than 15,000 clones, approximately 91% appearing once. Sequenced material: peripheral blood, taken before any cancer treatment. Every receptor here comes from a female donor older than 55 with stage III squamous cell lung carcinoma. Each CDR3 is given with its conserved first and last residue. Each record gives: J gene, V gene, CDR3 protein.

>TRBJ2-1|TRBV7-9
CASSLALGTFYNEQFF
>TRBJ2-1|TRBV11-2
CASSYLAANDNEQFF
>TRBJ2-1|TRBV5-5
CASSLTGGGHNEQFF
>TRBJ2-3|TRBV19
CASSMGITGTGVGDTQYF
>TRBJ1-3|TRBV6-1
CASSIMRGSGNTIYF
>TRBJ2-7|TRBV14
CASSPSLTRNEQYF
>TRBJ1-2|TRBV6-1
CASSFDRGTDGYTF
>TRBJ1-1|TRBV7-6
CASSLGSMGGRTEAFF
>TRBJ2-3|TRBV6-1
CASSETGYTDTQYF
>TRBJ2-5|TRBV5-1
CASSSLGHNSETQYF
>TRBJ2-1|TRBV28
CASSPLAGATYNEQFF
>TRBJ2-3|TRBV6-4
CASSYPGTGRTDTQYF
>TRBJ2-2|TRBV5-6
CASSHDMGTGELFF
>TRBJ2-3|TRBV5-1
CASSLEWGSTDTQYF
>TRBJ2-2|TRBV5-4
CASSRSSADTGELFF
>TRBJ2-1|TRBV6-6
CASSYRSSGRVNEQFF
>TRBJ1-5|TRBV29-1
CSVGDGGNQPQHF
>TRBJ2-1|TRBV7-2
CASSQLRLAGGHSRDEQFF
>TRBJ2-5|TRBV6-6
CASSYLGAETQYF
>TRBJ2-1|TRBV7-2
CASSLGGPGEMQFF
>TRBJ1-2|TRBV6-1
CASMEYGYTF
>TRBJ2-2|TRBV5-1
CASRTSGGNTGELFF
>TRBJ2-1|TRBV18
CASSPPTGNEQFF
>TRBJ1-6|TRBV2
CASSENDIQNSPLHF
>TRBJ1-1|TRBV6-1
CASSVGGLNTEAFF
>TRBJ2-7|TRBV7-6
CASSLAVGGGEQYF
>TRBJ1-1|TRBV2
CASRQLQGASTEAFF
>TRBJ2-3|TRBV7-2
CASSPSSGRATDTQYF
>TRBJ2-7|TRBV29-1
CSVEDHDSYEQYF
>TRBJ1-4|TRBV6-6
CASSYNREKLFF
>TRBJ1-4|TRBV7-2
CASSLGHGGGEKLFF
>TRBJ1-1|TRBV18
CASSERGDTEAFF
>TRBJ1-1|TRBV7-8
CASSLTGSEAFF
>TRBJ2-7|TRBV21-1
CARGDISVTYEQYF
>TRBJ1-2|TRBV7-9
CASSLTTGAYGYGYTF
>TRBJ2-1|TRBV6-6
CASTGGASYNEQFF
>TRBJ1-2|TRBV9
CASSPTTTGSYGYTF
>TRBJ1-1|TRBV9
CASSVGGPSSTTEAFF
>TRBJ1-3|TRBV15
CATSRERTVSGNTIYF
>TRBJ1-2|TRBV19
CASSADGTAHGYTF
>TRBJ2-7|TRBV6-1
CASTFLATNYEQYF
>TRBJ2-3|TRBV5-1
CASSSLAGGTDTQYF
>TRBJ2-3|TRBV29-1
CSVEWASNTDTQYF
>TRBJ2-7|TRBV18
CASSPGTGDPYEQYF
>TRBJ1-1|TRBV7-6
CASSSNTGVEAFF
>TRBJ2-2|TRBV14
CASSQRANTGELFF
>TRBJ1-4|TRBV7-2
CASSFLGGVEKLFF
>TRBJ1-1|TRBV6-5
CASSYKMENTEAFF
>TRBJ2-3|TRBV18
CASSPPREGTDTQYF
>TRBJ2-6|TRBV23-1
CASSHPNGGPGANVLTF
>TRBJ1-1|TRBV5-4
CASGYDPTGEAFF
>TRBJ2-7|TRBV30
CASLRGDEQYF
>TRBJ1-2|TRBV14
CASSQEEFTGGYTF
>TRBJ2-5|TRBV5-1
CASSLVLAGEETQYF
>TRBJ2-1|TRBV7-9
CASSPWVAGYNDGQFF
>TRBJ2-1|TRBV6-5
CASRTGTGGGEQFF
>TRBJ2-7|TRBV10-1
CASGSGGGLREYF
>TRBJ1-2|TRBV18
CASSIREAYGYTF
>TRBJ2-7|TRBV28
CASSGGYSYEQYF